These 10 T cell receptor beta chains came from one sample sequenced in a study of cytomegalovirus exposure and HLA in healthy donors. Both 60 Vbeta primers and 13 Jbeta primers went into the PCR. Profiling relied on immunoSEQ multiplex PCR, and the TCRdb table lists in-frame clones only, not all of them. The sample yields some 200,000 clones, roughly 80% seen once. The sequenced sample consisted of PBMCs. The receptors were gathered from a woman in her fifties or sixties in good health and CMV-seropositive.

The table lists this clone with a count of one. The chain is built from TRBV6-6 and TRBJ1-3, with TRBD1 as a possible D gene (5 bases). Looked up from germline, CDR1 is MNHNY and CDR2 is SVGAGI (reference sequence). With 0 bases removed from V and 2 bases from J, the gap between germline ends came to 8 bases. The CDR3 is 15 residues long. DNA for the CDR3: TGTGCCAGCAGTTACTCTTGGGGGGCTGGAAACACCATATATTTT. This codes for CASSYSWGAGNTIYF.

As regards this clone: At one of its ends the junction is not consistent with the germline gene, which may arise from a read error. The chain uses TRBV5-4 and TRBJ1-4, with D hard to call. Germline V gene lookup returns CDR1 SGHNT and CDR2 YYREEE (reference sequence). The CDR3 contains 13 residues. The CDR3 region is CASSLATNEKLFF. In DNA, the CDR3 is TGTGCCAGCAGCTTGGCAACAAATGAAAAACTGTTTTTT.

The chain has TRBV19 and TRBJ2-2; 8 positions agree with TRBD1. The V segment lost 3 bases and the J segment 0 bases; nucleotides outside the gene matches: 6. The CDR3 sequence is 17 residues long. Germline assignment: CDR1 LNHDA and CDR2 SQIVND (reference sequence). This chain's CDR3 is CASSMTLTGANTGELFF. The DNA for the CDR3 is TGTGCCAGTAGTATGACCTTGACAGGGGCGAACACCGGGGAGCTGTTTTTT.

The CDR3 DNA reads as TGTGCCAGTAGTATGGGCATTTTGCAGGGGCGAAGCTATGGCTACACCTTC. This encodes CASSMGILQGRSYGYTF. The V call is TRBV19, the J call TRBJ1-2; D is possibly TRBD1 (6 bases). Trimming left V 3 bases short and J 4 bases short, with 21 bases between. Germline CDR1 and CDR2: LNHDA and SQIVND (reference sequence). The CDR3 sequence is 17 residues long.

This rearrangement joins TRBV6-1 to TRBJ1-2; 8 bases fit TRBD1. CDR3 length: 12 residues. V shed 6 bases and J 8 bases; nucleotides not matched to a gene: 5. Germline-derived CDR1 and CDR2 are MNHNS and SASEGT. In DNA form, the CDR3 reads TGTGCCAGCAGGAGGACAGGGAACGGCTACACCTTC. Encoded protein: CASRRTGNGYTF.

The chain carries TRBV7-3 and TRBJ2-3; maybe TRBD2 (6 bases). The V end lost 5 bases, the J end lost 2 bases, and 11 bases lay between the germline ends. The CDR3 is 14 residues long. The germline V gene has CDR1 SGHTA and CDR2 FQGTGA. CDR3: CASSPRDFTDTQYF. The CDR3 DNA reads as TGTGCCAGCAGCCCCCGGGACTTCACAGATACGCAGTATTTT.

CDR3 protein: CASRLPGQGYEQYF. DNA of the CDR3: TGTGCCAGCAGGCTACCGGGACAGGGCTACGAGCAGTACTTC. This chain connects TRBV6-5 to TRBJ2-7; TRBD1 aligns across 9 bases. CDR3 length: 14 amino acids. With 6 bases clipped from V and 3 bases from J, the junction kept 6 bases outside the gene matches. Germline values: CDR1 MNHEY, CDR2 SVGAGI.

V usage is TRBV10-2 and J usage is TRBJ2-3; 9 bases agree with TRBD2. CDR1 is WSHSY and CDR2 is SAAADI in the germline V gene. Trimming cost V 2 bases and J 11 bases; bases outside gene matches: 5. This CDR3 region has 13 residues. Here the CDR3 DNA reads TGCGCCAGCAGTGAGCCGGGAGCGGGGGGGCAGTATTTT. It translates to CASSEPGAGGQYF.

The CDR3: CASSLTSGGRVSITQYF. The CDR3, as DNA: TGTGCCAGCAGCTTGACCAGCGGGGGGCGTGTTTCAATAACCCAGTACTTC. The genes are TRBV5-4 and TRBJ2-5, with 9 bases lining up with TRBD2. This CDR3 is 17 amino acids long. CDR1 is SGHNT and CDR2 is YYREEE in the germline V gene (reference sequence). V dropped 1 base and J dropped 8; count of bases not matched to a gene: 15.

V usage is TRBV18 and J usage is TRBJ2-1, with TRBD1 matching 10 bases. The germline V gene has CDR1 KGHSH and CDR2 LQKENI. The CDR3 has 14 residues. The V gene end was trimmed by 5 bases and the J gene end by 8 bases; junction bases not matched to a gene: 6. The CDR3 sequence is CASSVGQGLYEQFF. CDR3 in DNA: TGTGCCAGCTCAGTGGGACAGGGGCTTTATGAGCAGTTCTTC.